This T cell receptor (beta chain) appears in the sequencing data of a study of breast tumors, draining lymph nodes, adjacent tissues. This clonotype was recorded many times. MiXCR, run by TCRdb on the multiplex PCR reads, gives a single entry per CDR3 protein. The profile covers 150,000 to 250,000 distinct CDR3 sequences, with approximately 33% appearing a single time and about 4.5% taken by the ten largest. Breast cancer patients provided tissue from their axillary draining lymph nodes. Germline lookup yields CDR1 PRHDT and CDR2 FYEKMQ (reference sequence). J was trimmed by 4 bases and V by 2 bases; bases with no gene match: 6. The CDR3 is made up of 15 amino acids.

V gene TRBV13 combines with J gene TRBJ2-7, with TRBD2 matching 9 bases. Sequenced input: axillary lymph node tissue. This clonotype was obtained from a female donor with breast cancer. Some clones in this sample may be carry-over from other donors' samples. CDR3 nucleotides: TGTGCCAGCAGCTTACCGCTTAGCGGGAGATACGAGCAGTACTTC. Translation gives CASSLPLSGRYEQYF.